A selection of T cell receptor beta chains follows, all from one sample in a study of cytomegalovirus exposure and HLA in healthy donors. TCRdb's copy holds only in-frame clones and misses some; the assay was immunoSEQ multiplex PCR. The data contain roughly 220,000 clones, more than 60% of them seen just once; the ten biggest clones take up roughly 1.6%. Sequenced: PBMCs. The receptors here all came from a man over 45 in good health and CMV-seronegative. CDR3s include the opening cysteine and the closing phenylalanine or tryptophan. The D gene is left open where the match is weak. The listing skips clone size in some rows; elsewhere it reads once, few, many or a size class.

clone_size	v_call	j_call	d_call	cdr3_aa	cdr3_nt
.	TRBV30	TRBJ1-1	.	CAWSVRGGTPNTEAFF	TGTGCCTGGAGTGTTAGGGGAGGGACACCTAACACTGAAGCTTTCTTT
.	TRBV5-6	TRBJ2-5	TRBD2	CASSLPSGVRTQYF	TGTGCCAGCAGCTTGCCTAGCGGGGTTCGGACCCAGTACTTC
.	TRBV2	TRBJ2-5	TRBD2	CASSVGLAEETQYF	TGTGCCAGCAGTGTAGGACTAGCGGAAGAGACCCAGTACTTC
.	TRBV7-6	TRBJ2-7	TRBD1	CASSLATRDSSYEQYF	TGTGCCAGCAGCTTAGCTACTCGGGACAGTAGCTACGAGCAGTACTTC
.	TRBV5-1	TRBJ2-1	.	CASSLAGGGSYNEQFF	TGCGCCAGCAGCTTGGCCGGGGGTGGCTCCTACAATGAGCAGTTCTTC
.	TRBV25-1	TRBJ2-6	TRBD1	CASSDTSKGASGANVLTF	TGTGCCAGCAGCGACACCTCAAAGGGGGCCTCTGGGGCCAACGTCCTGACTTTC
.	TRBV7-9	TRBJ2-1	.	CASSSPLGGPYNEQFF	TGTGCCAGCAGTTCGCCTCTAGGGGGTCCCTACAATGAGCAGTTCTTC
.	TRBV10-2	TRBJ2-2	.	CASSEALGELFF	TGCGCCAGCAGTGAAGCCCTCGGGGAGCTGTTTTTT
.	TRBV19	TRBJ2-5	TRBD1	CASSRAGGHGLGETQYF	TGTGCCAGTAGTCGGGCAGGGGGACATGGGCTGGGAGAGACCCAGTACTTC
once	TRBV5-1	TRBJ2-3	TRBD1	CASSILRPGQGTDTQYF	TGCGCCAGCAGCATTCTCAGACCGGGACAGGGGACAGATACGCAGTATTTT
once	TRBV6-6	TRBJ1-1	TRBD1	CARHRGEDTEAFF	TGTGCCAGACACAGGGGAGAGGACACTGAAGCTTTCTTT
.	TRBV10-3	TRBJ1-3	.	CAISRVTGNTIYF	TGTGCCATCAGCAGGGTAACAGGAAACACCATATATTTT
.	TRBV5-8	TRBJ2-1	.	CASSLVIANYNEQFF	TGTGCCAGCAGCTTGGTAATAGCGAATTACAATGAGCAGTTCTTC
.	TRBV6-5	TRBJ2-7	TRBD2	CASSSRAGPYYEQYF	TGTGCCAGCAGTTCCCGAGCGGGACCCTACTACGAGCAGTACTTC
.	TRBV7-2	TRBJ2-5	TRBD1	CASSPGQGAVETQYF	TGTGCCAGCAGCCCGGGACAGGGTGCGGTAGAGACCCAGTACTTC
.	TRBV16	TRBJ1-2	.	CASSQFAVPNYGYTF	TGTGCCAGCAGCCAATTTGCGGTTCCTAACTATGGCTACACCTTC
.	TRBV7-9	TRBJ2-2	.	CASSLAPGELFF	TGTGCCAGCAGCTTGGCCCCCGGGGAGCTGTTTTTT
.	TRBV7-9	TRBJ2-7	.	CASSLYVGSEQYF	TGTGCCAGCAGCTTATACGTCGGGAGCGAGCAGTACTTC
.	TRBV28	TRBJ2-3	TRBD1	CASRSQGAMDTQYF	TGTGCCAGCAGATCGCAGGGGGCGATGGATACGCAGTATTTT
once	TRBV27	TRBJ1-2	.	CASSFIQGNYGYTF	TGTGCCAGCAGTTTCATTCAGGGGAACTATGGCTACACCTTC
.	TRBV7-9	TRBJ2-7	.	CASSLAFGAISLYEQYF	TGTGCCAGCAGCTTAGCTTTTGGGGCTATTTCTTTGTACGAGCAGTACTTC
.	TRBV14	TRBJ2-2	.	CASSGLRAETGELFF	TGTGCCAGCAGCGGGTTGAGGGCGGAGACCGGGGAGCTGTTTTTT
.	TRBV9	TRBJ2-7	TRBD2	CASSVDREGGKQYF	TGTGCCAGCAGCGTAGACCGGGAGGGAGGAAAGCAGTACTTC
.	TRBV29-1	TRBJ2-3	TRBD2	CSDRTSGSSDTQYF	TGCAGCGATAGGACTAGCGGGAGCTCGGATACGCAGTATTTT
.	TRBV4-1	TRBJ2-7	TRBD2	CASSQAGLAETYEQYF	TGCGCCAGCAGCCAGGCGGGACTAGCGGAAACCTACGAGCAGTACTTC
.	TRBV19	TRBJ1-1	TRBD1	CASSSWGQPNTEAFF	TGTGCCAGTAGTTCCTGGGGACAGCCGAACACTGAAGCTTTCTTT
.	TRBV4-2	TRBJ2-1	TRBD2	CASSLLAGNNEQFF	TGTGCCAGCAGCCTCCTAGCGGGGAACAATGAGCAGTTCTTC
.	TRBV18	TRBJ2-2	TRBD2	CASSPWEGTGELFF	TGTGCCAGCTCACCATGGGAGGGGACCGGGGAGCTGTTTTTT
few	TRBV7-3	TRBJ2-2	.	CASSLDGRHVGELFF	TGTGCCAGCAGCTTAGACGGGAGACACGTCGGGGAGCTGTTTTTT
.	TRBV27	TRBJ2-5	.	CASRAGFQETQYF	TGTGCCAGCAGGGCTGGTTTTCAAGAGACCCAGTACTTC
.	TRBV15	TRBJ2-7	TRBD1	CATSRGGEGANYEQYF	TGTGCCACCAGCAGAGGGGGAGAGGGGGCCAACTACGAGCAGTACTTC
few	TRBV19	TRBJ2-1	TRBD2	CASRASGRNEQFF	TGTGCCAGTAGAGCTAGCGGGAGGAATGAGCAGTTCTTC
.	TRBV30	TRBJ2-7	TRBD1	CAWSLDRGLEQYF	TGTGCCTGGAGCCTAGACAGGGGGCTCGAGCAGTACTTC
.	TRBV5-1	TRBJ2-5	TRBD1	CASSGGQGGQETQYF	TGCGCCAGCAGCGGGGGACAGGGTGGGCAAGAGACCCAGTACTTC
.	TRBV2	TRBJ1-4	TRBD1	CASSLTGVDNEKLFF	TGTGCCAGCAGCCTGACAGGGGTGGATAATGAAAAACTGTTTTTT
.	TRBV6-5	TRBJ2-1	TRBD2	CASSYAAGGEQFF	TGTGCCAGCAGTTACGCCGCCGGGGGGGAGCAGTTCTTC
.	TRBV30	TRBJ1-1	.	CASDTRRGTEAFF	TGTGCCTCAGATACCAGACGCGGCACTGAAGCTTTCTTT